This T cell receptor beta chain derives from a study of T cell repertoires in cytomegalovirus infection. TCRdb passed the reads through MiXCR, listing each CDR3 protein once. This table has 150,000 to 180,000 distinct CDR3 sequences, 20% to 30% appearing once. V was clipped by 5 bases and J by 1 base, with 16 bases between them. The CDR3 extends over 16 amino acids. Per germline, CDR1 SEHNR and CDR2 FQNEAQ (reference sequence). This receptor was taken from a human donor in good health (CMV status not recorded). Some clones in this sample may be carry-over from other donors' samples. Sequencing used PBMCs. The V call is TRBV7-9, the J call TRBJ2-3, with D perhaps matching TRBD2 (6 bases). CDR3 in DNA: TGTGCCAGCAGCATTTCCGGAGGGCTCGGCACAGATACGCAGTATTTT. Its protein product is CASSISGGLGTDTQYF.